One and the same sample provided the 6 T cell receptor beta chains below, sequenced in a study of T-cell reconstitution after alpha-beta-depleted transplantation in children. It was with unique molecular identifiers that the TCRbeta library was prepared. TCRdb passed the PCR reads through MiXCR, listing each CDR3 protein once. The profile shows fewer than 750,000 distinct CDR3 sequences, more than 20% of them singletons. The sample consisted of PBMCs, mostly from graft donor cells, taken 360 days after TCRalphabeta/CD19-depleted stem cell transplant. These receptors originate from a boy under two years old who had a stem cell transplant for acute myeloid leukemia, so the T cells may come from the graft donor.

The rearrangement joins TRBV7-3 to TRBJ2-1; D call uncertain. Germline V gene sequence: CDR1 SGHTA, CDR2 FQGTGA. CDR3 length: 13 amino acids. Trimming removed 4 bases from V and 6 bases from J, with 10 bases in between. CDR3 sequence reads: CASSSGAGNEQFF. In nucleotides, the CDR3 is TGTGCCAGCAGCTCTGGAGCAGGCAATGAGCAGTTCTTC.

The chain has TRBV6-2 or TRBV6-3 and TRBJ2-7, with 8 bases aligning to TRBD1. This CDR3 has 19 residues. V was pared by 5 bases and J by 3 bases, with 21 bases of the junction left unmatched. Per the germline V gene, CDR1 is MNHEY and CDR2 is SVGEGT. The DNA for the CDR3 is TGTGCCAGCAGTAAAACCCGGGCTCTCCTGGGACAGGTACGCTACGAGCAGTACTTC. Amino acids: CASSKTRALLGQVRYEQYF.

This clonotype was detected many times. The gene calls are TRBV2 and TRBJ1-6; D not resolved. The CDR3 loop spans 15 amino acids. The germline gives CDR1 SNHLY, CDR2 FYNNEI. The ends were cut back, 8 bases at V and 0 bases at J, with 11 bases in the middle. The CDR3 DNA follows: TGTGCCAGCGCATTTTTGAGCTCCTATAATTCACCCCTCCACTTT. Translated: CASAFLSSYNSPLHF.

This clonotype was found many times. The rearrangement uses TRBV20-1 and TRBJ2-1, with D possibly matching TRBD2 (6 bases). Trimming shortened V by 8 bases and J by 3 bases, and 8 bases separated the two germline ends. CDR1 and CDR2 from the germline V gene are DFQATT and SNEGSKA (reference sequence). This CDR3 region has 11 residues. CDR3 protein: CSTGLYNEQFF. The DNA of the CDR3 is TGCAGTACGGGACTCTACAATGAGCAGTTCTTC.

This clonotype was observed many times. The V and J genes are TRBV5-1 and TRBJ2-5; no definite D call. This CDR3 spans 14 amino acids. Germline values: CDR1 SGHRS, CDR2 YFSETQ. Trimming took off 0 bases at V and 5 bases at J, with 11 bases between the two ends. CDR3 DNA sequence: TGCGCCAGCAGCTTGGAGGTCTATGGGGAGACCCAGTACTTC. This codes for CASSLEVYGETQYF.

The V and J genes are TRBV27 and TRBJ2-1; D is tentatively TRBD1 or TRBD2 (5 bases each). CDR3 length: 17 amino acids. Looked up from germline, CDR1 is MNHEY and CDR2 is SMNVEV (reference sequence). V lost 7 bases, J lost 5 bases, and 24 bases lay in between. CDR3 DNA: TGTGCCAGCAACCAGTTCCCTGCTGGGGGTCTCAACAATGAGCAGTTCTTC. Encoded protein: CASNQFPAGGLNNEQFF.